A single T cell receptor beta chain is shown here with its context. These data come from a study of blood T cell repertoires in COVID-19. Overall study context: Spain, Italy and the United States supplied samples that represented acute and convalescent COVID-19. The analysed material was cDNA or gDNA that came from T cells, B-cell-depleted T cells, or PBMCs.

Cohorts were assigned according to the clinical history that participants reported. The V gene lost 9 bases and the J gene lost 5 bases, with 19 bases spanning the gap. Germline assignment: CDR1 MGHRA and CDR2 YSYEKL. This CDR3 is built from 15 residues. Repertoires were generated with immunoSEQ multiplex PCR, while TCRdb's copy carries only in-frame clones and drops some. Among approximately 230,000 clones, around 84% were seen once, and the ten largest hold around 1.8%. Sequencing used PBMCs or T cells enriched from blood (not recorded which). The V and J genes are TRBV4-1 and TRBJ1-4, with a tentative D call TRBD1 (6 bases). The TCR comes from a man aged 40-49 years who had recovered from COVID-19. CDR3 sequence (DNA): TGCGCCAGTCACGCCTGGACAGAGGCAAATGAAAAACTGTTTTTT. It specifies CASHAWTEANEKLFF.